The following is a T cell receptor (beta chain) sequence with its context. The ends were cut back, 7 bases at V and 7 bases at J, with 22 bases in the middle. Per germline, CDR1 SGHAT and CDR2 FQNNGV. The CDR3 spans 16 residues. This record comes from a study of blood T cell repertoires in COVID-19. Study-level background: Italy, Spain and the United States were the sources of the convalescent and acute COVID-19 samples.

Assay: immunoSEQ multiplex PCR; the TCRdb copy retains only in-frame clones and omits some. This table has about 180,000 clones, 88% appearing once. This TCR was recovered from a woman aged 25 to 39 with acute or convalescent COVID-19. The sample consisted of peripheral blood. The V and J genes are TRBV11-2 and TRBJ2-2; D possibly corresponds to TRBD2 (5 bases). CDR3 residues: CASNSRGGLGIGELFF. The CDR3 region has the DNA TGTGCCAGCAACTCCCGGGGTGGACTTGGGATCGGGGAGCTGTTTTTT.